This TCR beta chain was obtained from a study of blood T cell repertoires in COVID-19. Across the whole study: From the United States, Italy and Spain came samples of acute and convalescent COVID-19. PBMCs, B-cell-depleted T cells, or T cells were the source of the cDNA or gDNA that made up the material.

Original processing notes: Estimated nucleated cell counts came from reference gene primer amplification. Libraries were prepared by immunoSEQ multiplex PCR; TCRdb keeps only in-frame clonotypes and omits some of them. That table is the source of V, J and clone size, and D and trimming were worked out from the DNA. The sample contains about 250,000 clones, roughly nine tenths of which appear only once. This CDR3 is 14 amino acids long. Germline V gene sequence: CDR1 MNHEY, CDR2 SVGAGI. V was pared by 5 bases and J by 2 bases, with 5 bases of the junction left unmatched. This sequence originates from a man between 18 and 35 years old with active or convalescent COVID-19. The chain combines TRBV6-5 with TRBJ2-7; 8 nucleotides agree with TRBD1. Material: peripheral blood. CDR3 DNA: TGTGCCAGCAGTCCCCGACAGGGGCCCTACGAGCAGTACTTC. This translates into CASSPRQGPYEQYF.